The entry that follows covers one T cell receptor (beta chain) sequence. This same CDR3 is encoded by further DNA sequences in the sample. The V end was cut by 0 bases, the J end by 1 base, with 7 bases between. The CDR3 covers 15 residues. Germline V gene data show CDR1 as SGDLS and CDR2 as YYNGEE. Donors were healthy HIV-negative adults without recent acute infections or vaccinations. Profiled with immunoSEQ multiplex PCR; TCRdb holds only in-frame clones, not every one. The sample shows over 400,000 clones, about 78% of them seen only once. This record belongs to a study of shared clonotypes between healthy human individuals.

What was sequenced was PBMCs. This TCR came from a woman aged 40 to 50 in good health. Some clones in this sample may be carry-over from other donors' samples. V and J are TRBV9 and TRBJ2-2; the D call may be TRBD1 or TRBD2 (5 bases each). The CDR3 loop reads CASSVGDRNTGELFF. The CDR3 nucleotides are TGTGCCAGCAGCGTAGGGGACCGGAACACCGGGGAGCTGTTTTTT.